This entry lists 5 T cell receptor beta chains sequenced from one sample in a study of cytomegalovirus exposure and HLA in healthy donors. PCR involved 60 Vbeta and 13 Jbeta primers. Clones were sequenced by immunoSEQ multiplex PCR, and TCRdb holds only the in-frame ones, with some missing. This table has approximately 150,000 clones, nearly 90% appearing once. The specimen was PBMCs. The origin of the receptors is a woman between 35 and 50 years old in good health and CMV-seronegative.

This chain connects TRBV19 to TRBJ2-5; 11 positions match TRBD2. Germline CDR1 is LNHDA and CDR2 is SQIVND (reference sequence). The CDR3 has 15 residues. Trimming took 5 bases from V and 4 from J; bases not matched to a gene: 6. The CDR3 DNA reads TGTGCCAGTAGTTCCTTTAGCGGGAGGGGAGAGACCCAGTACTTC. This translates into CASSSFSGRGETQYF.

The V call is TRBV7-6, the J call TRBJ2-1; D gene unclear. From germline, CDR1 is SGHVS and CDR2 FNYEAQ. The ends were cut back, 4 bases at V and 6 bases at J, with 10 bases in the middle. The CDR3 sequence is 13 residues long. This chain's CDR3 is CASSSITGNEQFF. The DNA of the CDR3 is TGTGCCAGCAGCTCGATAACGGGCAATGAGCAGTTCTTC.

The chain recombines TRBV5-1 with TRBJ2-3; TRBD2 might be the D (5 bases). The V and J ends lost 3 bases and 1 base respectively, with 12 bases between them. The CDR3 covers 15 residues. CDR1 is SGHRS and CDR2 is YFSETQ in the germline V gene. The CDR3 region has the DNA TGCGCCAGCAGCTCCCCTAGGCGGGGCACAGATACGCAGTATTTT. Amino acid sequence: CASSSPRRGTDTQYF.

The genes are TRBV7-2 and TRBJ2-1, with 7 bases that match TRBD2. This CDR3 has 16 residues. Germline trimming cut 4 bases from V and 4 bases from J; bases unmatched to any gene: 10. CDR1 SGHTA and CDR2 FQGNSA come from the germline V gene. CDR3 loop: CASSSRWGGGYNEQFF. DNA for the CDR3: TGTGCCAGCAGCTCCCGGTGGGGGGGTGGATACAATGAGCAGTTCTTC.

With respect to this clone: The germline gene is not matched at one end of the junction; a read error may be the cause. The same CDR3 also results from other DNA sequences found in this sample. This rearrangement joins TRBV7-9 to TRBJ2-3, with TRBD2 matching over 12 bases. Germline loops: CDR1 SEHNR, CDR2 FQNEAQ (reference sequence). CDR3 length: 15 residues. This CDR3 is CASRRTSGTTDTQYF. CDR3 DNA: TGCGCCAGCAGGCGGACTAGCGGGACGACAGATACGCAGTATTTT.